The subject of this entry is one TCR beta chain. It has no known antigen specificity. It has no much larger one-base neighbor in the sample; base qualities were not kept. The sample belongs to a study of T cell repertoires in cytomegalovirus infection (dated by TCRdb to between 2018 and 2021). Broadly, across the study: Peptide stimulations targeted recently identified HLA-C-restricted CMV epitopes, whose presentation resists viral immunomodulation, together with well-studied HLA-B-restricted epitopes. Donor HLA type was relevant to the analysis, because carriage of CMV infection together with the matching HLA type was indicated by public TCR beta signatures. On the study overall, not on this receptor specifically: In both this cohort and an independent roughly 330-donor cohort, the cumulative frequency of public TCR beta family members distinguished carriers of CMV infection plus the relevant HLA type. The ex vivo response was dominated by HLA-C-restricted CMV-specific TCR beta clonotypes, which also provided the single most frequent clonotype in two of eight donors.

The sample's treatment or condition label, decoded: in vitro stimulation with specific CMV peptide epitopes to enrich CMV-specific T cells. Instrument on record: Illumina HiSeq 1500. The public reads were quality trimmed at Q25 with fastp and then assembled into clones with MiXCR by TCRdb, keeping productive beta chains. Identical CDR3 protein sequences are pooled into one entry, listed with their most common genes and DNA. A total of a few hundred thousand distinct CDR3 sequences appear in this sample, approximately 40% of them only once. The ten largest clonotypes hold around 48% of the sample. V is trimmed back by 1 base and J by 3 bases, and the junction contains 15 bases that no gene match accounts for. The CDR3 numbers 19 residues from cysteine through phenylalanine. Only the CDR3 region is kept as DNA, spanning 57 bases read in frame from base 1. From a lookup of the germline V gene, CDR1 and CDR2 are SGHAT and FQNNGV.

In this chain, TRBV11-2 is recombined with TRBJ2-5, with 9 junctional bases fitting TRBD2. The sample was cultured PBMCs, taken from culture after CMV antigen stimulation. The clonotype originates from a human donor in good health (CMV status not recorded). Some clones in this sample may be carry-over from other donors' samples. The DNA reads TGTGCCAGCAGCTTAGGGGGGGGGATAGCGGGGGCCCCGGAAGAGACCCAGTACTTC. Protein translation: CASSLGGGIAGAPEETQYF.